Detailed here is one T cell receptor (beta chain). Its antigen specificity is not known. Base-call qualities are not available, and no considerably larger clone is one nucleotide away. The trial excluded patients who had a history of autoimmune disease or who were on systemic immunosuppression. In every dose cohort, peripheral blood was drawn for TCR sequencing at baseline, cycle 4 day 1, and cycle 7 day 1. The samples were drawn from a first-in-human, open-label, multicenter phase I dose-escalation trial of ivuxolimab. Adults with locally advanced or metastatic melanoma, renal cell carcinoma, hepatocellular carcinoma or head and neck squamous cell carcinoma were enrolled in the trial. CD4+ and CD8+ T cells were sorted separately from peripheral blood before TCR sequencing. The record originates from a study of OX40 agonist ivuxolimab in advanced cancers. Broadly, across the study: Ivuxolimab was a fully human IgG2 agonistic monoclonal antibody targeting the costimulatory receptor OX40 (CD134). Partial responses were achieved by three dose-escalation patients, of whom one had hepatocellular carcinoma and two had cutaneous melanoma. The dose-escalation cohort was about 83% male with a mean age of approximately 59 years, ranging from about 23 to 85. Prior anti-PD-1, anti-PD-L1 or anti-CTLA-4 therapy was permitted, and 35% to 40% of dose-escalation patients had received checkpoint inhibitors. The point of sequencing TCRbeta in the periphery was to test whether ivuxolimab changed TCR sequence diversity and drove clonal T-cell expansion. Of the 50 to 55 dose-escalation patients, hepatocellular carcinoma was present in about 20, melanoma in around 15, renal cell carcinoma in 9 and head and neck cancer in 9. The monotherapy dose-escalation portion (N of about 49 patients) of the phase I ivuxolimab trial is reported in the paper. Intravenous ivuxolimab was administered to patients every 2 weeks at six dose levels: 0.01, 0.1, 0.3, 1.5, 3 and 10 mg/kg.

To sequence the TCRbeta CDR3 region, genomic DNA was isolated from the sorted cells. The immunoSEQ Assay was used for sequencing of TCRbeta CDR3 regions. This immuneACCESS table, as held by TCRdb, lists in-frame sequences with V and J called but not all clones. Of the missing ones, under half trace to an unresolved V gene in checked studies; the others have no known cause. In this sample the table shows about 56,000 clones, approximately 86% of which occur a single time. The biggest ten clones account for approximately 2.8% of the sample. What the work shows at the level of the full study, not this receptor alone: After ivuxolimab, CD8+ T cells had more expanded clones than CD4+ T cells on average. Low levels of normalized T-cell clonal expansion were also shown by some nonresponding patients. Antigen specificity was not determined for the clonally expanded peripheral T cells. In the 0.1-3.0 mg/kg groups, partial responders had among the lowest normalized peripheral clonal expansion, particularly in CD8+ T cells. At doses of 0.1 to 3.0 mg/kg, clonal expansion of both CD4+ and CD8+ T cells in blood was seen between baseline and week 6.

From its cysteine to its phenylalanine, the CDR3 spans 16 amino acids. Left in the record is the CDR3 DNA by itself, 48 bases read in frame from the first base. Via the germline V gene, CDR1 is SGHRS and CDR2 YFSETQ. V and J are truncated by 4 bases and 0 bases respectively, leaving an intervening sequence of 14 bases. The source was CD4+ or CD8+ T cells sorted from blood, collected in a trial of the OX40 agonist ivuxolimab. This chain joins TRBV5-1 to TRBJ2-4; no D gene is confidently identified. The TCR sequence derives from an adult with an advanced solid tumor such as melanoma, head and neck, liver or kidney cancer. The CDR3 protein is CASSLPAPLAKNIQYF. The sequenced DNA is TGCGCCAGCAGCCTCCCTGCCCCCCTAGCCAAAAACATTCAGTACTTC. The CDR3 plus the reference TRBV5-1 and TRBJ2-4 genes for the other parts give the full variable domain: KAGVTQTPRYLIKTRGQQVTLSCSPISGHRSVSWYQQTPGQGLQFLFEYFSETQRNKGNFPGRFSGRQFSNSRSEMNVSTLELGDSALYLCASSLPAPLAKNIQYFGAGTRLSVL.